The text below deals with one T cell receptor beta chain. This record comes from a study of blood T cell repertoires in COVID-19. Study at large: Samples of COVID-19 (acute and convalescent) were obtained from the United States, Italy and Spain. Sources were T cells, B-cell-depleted T cells, or PBMCs; the material itself was cDNA or gDNA.

How the authors handled the data: Nucleated cell number was recorded as an estimate derived from reference gene primer amplification. Sequenced by immunoSEQ multiplex PCR; TCRdb stores in-frame clones only, minus some. V, J and clone size are taken as reported in that table, and D and trimming were inferred from the DNA itself. Of around 180,000 clones in the sample, over 75% are singletons; the top ten hold 7.5% to 10%. V was pared by 2 bases and J by 3 bases, with 16 bases between. Germline-derived CDR1 and CDR2 are ENHRY and SYGVKD. The CDR3 is made up of 16 amino acids. Specimen: peripheral blood. The chain couples TRBV10-3 to TRBJ1-2; the D gene is possibly TRBD1 (5 bases). The sequence derives from a woman older than 75 with acute or convalescent COVID-19. CDR3 residues: CAISENAFPGDYGYTF. The CDR3 region has the DNA TGTGCCATCAGTGAGAACGCCTTCCCGGGGGACTATGGCTACACCTTC.